One sample yielded the 3 T cell receptor beta chains listed below, sequenced in a study of circulating and synovial CD4+ cells in juvenile arthritis. TCRdb keeps only in-frame clones here, not all; method: immunoSEQ multiplex PCR. The table lists around 13,000 clones, roughly 83% of them singletons. Sequencing was done on a sample of CD4+ T cells from synovial fluid. The receptors were gathered from a human patient with juvenile idiopathic arthritis. Some clones in this sample may be carry-over from other donors' samples.

The chain has TRBV6-1 and TRBJ1-4; no firm D call. V was shortened by 0 bases and J by 5 bases, with 10 bases between the two germline ends. The CDR3 contains 15 residues. Looked up from germline, CDR1 is MNHNS and CDR2 is SASEGT. CDR3 DNA sequence: TGTGCCAGCAGTGAAGCGGGAGATTTCAATGAAAAACTGTTTTTT. It translates to CASSEAGDFNEKLFF.

V gene TRBV15 combines with J gene TRBJ1-3; 7 bases are shared with TRBD1. The CDR3 consists of 14 residues. Per germline, CDR1 LNHNV and CDR2 YYDKDF (reference sequence). Trimming cost V 4 bases and J 3 bases; bases outside gene matches: 3. CDR3 amino acids: CATSTTGYGNTIYF. CDR3 bases: TGTGCCACCAGCACGACAGGGTATGGAAACACCATATATTTT.

The V call is TRBV5-1, the J call TRBJ2-7; D not certain. The V gene lost 0 bases and the J gene lost 1 base, with 8 bases spanning the gap. Germline CDR1 reads SGHRS; CDR2 reads YFSETQ. The CDR3 extends over 14 amino acids. The CDR3 spells CASSLGVLSYEQYF. The CDR3 bases are TGCGCCAGCAGCTTGGGAGTACTGTCCTACGAGCAGTACTTC.